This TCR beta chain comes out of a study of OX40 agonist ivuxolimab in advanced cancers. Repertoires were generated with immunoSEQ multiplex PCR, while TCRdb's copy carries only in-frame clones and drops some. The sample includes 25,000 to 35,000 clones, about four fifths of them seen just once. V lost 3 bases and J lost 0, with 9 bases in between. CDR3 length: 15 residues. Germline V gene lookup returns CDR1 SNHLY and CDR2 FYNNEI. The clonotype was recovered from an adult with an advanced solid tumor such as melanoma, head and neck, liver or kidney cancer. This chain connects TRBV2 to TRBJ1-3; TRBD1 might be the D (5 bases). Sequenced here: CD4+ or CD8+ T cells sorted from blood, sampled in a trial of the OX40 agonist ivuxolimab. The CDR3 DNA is TGTGCCAGCAGTGACAGGGTGAGCTCTGGAAACACCATATATTTT. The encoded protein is CASSDRVSSGNTIYF.